This T cell receptor (beta chain) came from a study of T cells after yellow fever vaccination. TCRdb reprocessed the 5' RACE reads with MiXCR, giving one entry per CDR3 protein. The sample lists some 350,000 distinct CDR3 sequences, roughly 6.2% occurring once. This clonotype was counted many times. Its antigen is currently unknown. Study-level results: At around 95% for CD4 and approximately 89% for CD8, most primary-vaccination clones showed up again after the booster. It was a weaker secondary response, yet one that peaked faster, at day 5 versus 15. Highly abundant clonotypes carried over from the bulk population could end up in FACS-sorted repertoires as contaminants.

The CDR3 has 13 residues. From germline, CDR1 is DFQATT and CDR2 SNEGSKA (reference sequence). V lost 6 bases, J lost 1 base, and 12 bases lay in between. This material consisted of PBMCs, taken 5 days after the yellow fever booster vaccination. This rearrangement joins TRBV20-1 to TRBJ1-1; a possible D gene is TRBD1 (6 bases). The TCR was taken from a man aged 25-40 years who received the YFV17D yellow fever vaccine. Written as DNA, the CDR3 is TGCAGTGCCATCCGAGGGGGGAACACTGAAGCTTTCTTT. Protein sequence: CSAIRGGNTEAFF.